This TCR beta chain was sequenced for a study of regulatory T cells in long-lasting Graves disease. Construction of TCR beta libraries relied on iRepertoire HTBI primers and on Arm-PCR targeting CDR3 regions. A single record per CDR3 protein comes from TCRdb applying MiXCR to the multiplex PCR reads. The sample records more than 300,000 distinct CDR3 sequences, roughly 21% being singletons. Time point here: persistent/refractory GD, antithyroid drugs over 5 years with positive TRAb. PBMCs were the source of the RNA used for TCR sequencing. There are 12 residues in the CDR3. Per germline, CDR1 SEHNR and CDR2 FQNEAQ (reference sequence). V was shortened by 5 bases and J by 5 bases, with 9 bases between the two germline ends. This clonotype was detected a few times.

The sample in question was peripheral blood mononuclear cells (PBMCs), obtained when the disease was refractory, from a patient treated with antithyroid drugs. The gene calls are TRBV7-9 and TRBJ1-2, with D perhaps matching TRBD1 (5 bases). The receptor was isolated from a female donor with Graves disease. CDR3 in amino acids: CASSNGGYGYTF. The CDR3 DNA reads TGTGCCAGCAGCAATGGGGGTTATGGCTACACCTTC.